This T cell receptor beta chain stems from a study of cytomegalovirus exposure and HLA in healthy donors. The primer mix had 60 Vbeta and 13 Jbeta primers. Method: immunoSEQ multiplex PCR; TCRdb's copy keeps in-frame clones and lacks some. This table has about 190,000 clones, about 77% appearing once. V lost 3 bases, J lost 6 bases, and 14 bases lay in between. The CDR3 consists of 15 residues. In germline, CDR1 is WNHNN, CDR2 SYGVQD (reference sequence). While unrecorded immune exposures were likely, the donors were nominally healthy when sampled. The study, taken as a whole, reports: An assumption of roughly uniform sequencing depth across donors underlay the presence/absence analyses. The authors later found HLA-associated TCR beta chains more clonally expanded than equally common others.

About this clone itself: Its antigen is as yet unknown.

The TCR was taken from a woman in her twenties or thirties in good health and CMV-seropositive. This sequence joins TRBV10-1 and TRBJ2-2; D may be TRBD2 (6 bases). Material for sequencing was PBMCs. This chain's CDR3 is CASSENNPGAGELFF. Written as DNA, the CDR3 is TGCGCCAGCAGTGAAAACAACCCGGGGGCCGGGGAGCTGTTTTTT.